The 2 T cell receptor beta chains listed next were all sequenced from one sample in a study of T-cell memory formation after mild COVID-19. TCRdb reprocessed the 5' RACE reads with MiXCR, giving one entry per CDR3 protein. There are approximately 180,000 distinct CDR3 sequences in the sample; 16% occur only once, and approximately 2% lies in the top ten. Source material: PBMCs or a T cell subset sorted from them (not recorded which). The origin of the receptors is an adult woman who had mild COVID-19 (a few samples of this study predate the infection). Cell type and time point are not known.

This chain links TRBV4-1 with TRBJ1-2; 7 bases match TRBD1. Per germline, CDR1 MGHRA and CDR2 YSYEKL. This CDR3 is 14 amino acids long. The ends lost 5 bases at V and 0 bases at J; junction bases unmatched: 3. The CDR3 here is CASSWGQSNYGYTF. In DNA form, the CDR3 reads TGCGCCAGCAGCTGGGGACAGTCTAACTATGGCTACACCTTC.

This clonotype was found many times. This rearrangement joins TRBV18 to TRBJ2-1, with D perhaps TRBD1 (6 bases). The CDR3 is 14 amino acids. V dropped 6 bases and J dropped 7 bases, with 16 bases sitting between them. Germline V gene sequence: CDR1 KGHSH, CDR2 LQKENI. DNA for the CDR3: TGTGCCAGCTCTAAATTGAACAGGGAAAATGAGCAGTTCTTC. Protein: CASSKLNRENEQFF.